Presented here are 22 T cell receptor beta chains from one specimen sequenced in a study of blood T cell repertoires in COVID-19. Some clones are missing from TCRdb's copy, which holds only in-frame ones; the method was immunoSEQ multiplex PCR. The sample includes 98,000 or so clones, roughly 91% of them seen just once. The source material was peripheral blood. The receptors were gathered from a human donor in a cohort sampled during active COVID-19.

The CDR3 reads CASKIAGGTGDTQYF. The CDR3, as DNA: TGTGCCAGCAAGATAGCGGGAGGGACGGGGGATACGCAGTATTTT. The V and J genes are TRBV2 and TRBJ2-3; 11 positions match TRBD2. CDR3 length: 15 residues. With V trimmed by 7 bases and J by 6 bases, 9 bases remained unmatched. Germline V gene data show CDR1 as SNHLY and CDR2 as FYNNEI.

The count of this clone is one. V and J are TRBV5-6 and TRBJ1-4; TRBD1 aligns across 10 bases. V was pared by 6 bases and J by 4 bases, with 12 bases of the junction left unmatched. The CDR3 has 17 residues. Germline V gene data show CDR1 as SGHDT and CDR2 as YYEEEE. The CDR3 nucleotides are TGTGCCAGCATCAAACGGACAGGGGGGGATTTTAATGAAAAACTGTTTTTT. This sequence encodes CASIKRTGGDFNEKLFF.

The DNA of the CDR3 is TGTGCCAGCAGTAGACAGGGAGCTAACTATGGCTACACCTTC. This sequence encodes CASSRQGANYGYTF. The chain carries TRBV27 and TRBJ1-2, with 7 bases that match TRBD1. The CDR3 has 14 residues. The germline gives CDR1 MNHEY, CDR2 SMNVEV (reference sequence). The V gene end was trimmed by 5 bases and the J gene end by 0 bases; junction bases not matched to a gene: 3.

The J gene is TRBJ2-2, the V gene TRBV19, with TRBD2 identical over 16 bases. V lost 10 bases, J lost 4 bases, and 12 bases stayed unmatched. This CDR3 is 18 amino acids long. Germline V CDR1 and CDR2: LNHDA, SQIVND (reference sequence). The CDR3 nucleotides are TGTGCCACCCAATCGGGGGGACTAGCGGGAGGGATCACCGGGGAGCTGTTTTTT. This gives the protein CATQSGGLAGGITGELFF.

The chain's CDR3 is CASSRTSGKVSNEQFF. In nucleotides, the CDR3 is TGTGCCAGCAGCAGAACTAGCGGGAAAGTGAGCAATGAGCAGTTCTTC. The genes are TRBV7-8 and TRBJ2-1, with TRBD2 matching 10 bases. Germline-derived CDR1 and CDR2 are SGHVS and FQNEAQ. Trimming at V came to 5 bases and at J to 6 bases, leaving 10 bases not matched to a gene. The length of the CDR3 is 16 residues. Full variable domain (missing parts from reference TRBV7-8 and TRBJ2-1): GAGVSQSPRYKVAKRGQDVALRCDPISGHVSLFWYQQALGQGPEFLTYFQNEAQLDKSGLPSDRFFAERPEGSVSTLKIQRTQQEDSAVYLCASSRTSGKVSNEQFFGPGTRLTVL.

The CDR3: CASMRTGLGTEAFF. The CDR3 DNA is TGTGCCAGCATGAGGACAGGCCTGGGGACTGAAGCTTTCTTT. V and J are TRBV2 and TRBJ1-1; 7 bases map to TRBD1. Per germline, CDR1 SNHLY and CDR2 FYNNEI. CDR3 length equals 14 residues. Trimming at V came to 7 bases and at J to 5 bases, leaving 10 bases not matched to a gene. The full variable domain, rest sourced from reference TRBV2 and TRBJ1-1, is EPEVTQTPSHQVTQMGQEVILRCVPISNHLYFYWYRQILGQKVEFLVSFYNNEISEKSEIFDDQFSVERPDGSNFTLKIRSTKLEDSAMYFCASMRTGLGTEAFFGQGTRLTVV.

The chain links TRBV6-5 to TRBJ1-1, with TRBD1 identical over 7 bases. V lost 6 bases, J lost 3 bases, and 10 bases stayed unmatched. In germline, CDR1 is MNHEY, CDR2 SVGAGI. The CDR3 runs 15 residues. CDR3 amino acids: CASSTVGQADTEAFF. CDR3 DNA: TGTGCCAGCAGCACCGTCGGACAGGCCGACACTGAAGCTTTCTTT.

The chain recombines TRBV18 with TRBJ2-3, with a possible D match to TRBD1 (7 bases). Germline V gene lookup returns CDR1 KGHSH and CDR2 LQKENI. Trimming stripped 4 bases from V and 7 bases from J, with 18 bases between. The CDR3 totals 15 residues. The CDR3 DNA sequence: TGTGCCAGCTCACGTGCGGGACAGATGTTGAATACGCAGTATTTT. Translation: CASSRAGQMLNTQYF.

The CDR3 region has the DNA TGTGCCAGTAGTTGGAGCTCCTATAATTCACCCCTCCACTTT. It codes for CASSWSSYNSPLHF. V is TRBV19 and J is TRBJ1-6; D uncertain. CDR3 length: 14 residues. The V and J ends lost 5 bases and 0 bases respectively, with 5 bases between them. The germline V gene has CDR1 LNHDA and CDR2 SQIVND (reference sequence).

The chain has TRBV5-1 and TRBJ2-5, with D tentatively TRBD2 (5 bases). Germline values: CDR1 SGHRS, CDR2 YFSETQ. With 1 base removed from V and 3 bases from J, the gap between germline ends came to 13 bases. This CDR3 is built from 15 residues. As DNA, the CDR3 is TGCGCCAGCAGCTTGCTAGGCGGGCCCAAAGAGACCCAGTACTTC. It encodes CASSLLGGPKETQYF. The full variable domain, rest sourced from reference TRBV5-1 and TRBJ2-5, is KAGVTQTPRYLIKTRGQQVTLSCSPISGHRSVSWYQQTPGQGLQFLFEYFSETQRNKGNFPGRFSGRQFSNSRSEMNVSTLELGDSALYLCASSLLGGPKETQYFGPGTRLLVL.

The chain combines TRBV28 with TRBJ2-5, with TRBD2 identical over 9 bases. Germline CDR1 and CDR2: MDHEN and SYDVKM. The CDR3 is 16 residues long. With V trimmed by 4 bases and J by 4 bases, 10 bases remained unmatched. The CDR3 DNA reads TGTGCCAGCAGTTCCAGAAGCGGGGGGAAGCGAGAGACCCAGTACTTC. The encoded protein is CASSSRSGGKRETQYF.

V usage is TRBV10-3 and J usage is TRBJ1-1; 8 positions agree with TRBD1. V lost 7 bases, J lost 3 bases, and 7 bases stayed unmatched. This CDR3 has 14 residues. Germline V CDR1 and CDR2: ENHRY, SYGVKD. Here the CDR3 DNA reads TGTGCCATCACCAAGACAGGGGTTGACACTGAAGCTTTCTTT. It codes for CAITKTGVDTEAFF.

The chain links TRBV12-5 to TRBJ2-3; a possible D gene is TRBD2 (6 bases). Germline V gives CDR1 LGHNT, CDR2 FRNRAP. The CDR3 is 15 residues long. The germline V and J ends were trimmed by 2 bases and 11 bases, with 20 bases remaining between them. The CDR3 sequence: CASGLILSGAGGQYF. The CDR3 coding sequence is TGTGCTAGTGGTTTGATCCTCTCTGGGGCCGGGGGGCAGTATTTT.

This chain uses TRBV7-2 with TRBJ2-7; weak D call: TRBD2 (6 bases). Trimming shortened V by 0 bases and J by 3 bases, and 12 bases separated the two germline ends. From germline, CDR1 is SGHTA and CDR2 FQGNSA. The CDR3 runs to 15 residues. The CDR3 bases are TGTGCCAGCAGCTTAGCGCCTAGCGCAAACTACGAGCAGTACTTC. This translates into CASSLAPSANYEQYF.

The CDR3 is CASSLGSDRVNTEAFF. The CDR3 DNA reads TGTGCCAGCAGCTTAGGGTCGGACAGAGTGAACACTGAAGCTTTCTTT. The chain is built from TRBV7-3 and TRBJ1-1, with D possibly matching TRBD1 (6 bases). CDR3 length: 16 amino acids. The ends were cut back, 2 bases at V and 0 bases at J, with 13 bases in the middle. Germline CDR1 reads SGHTA; CDR2 reads FQGTGA. The full variable domain, its missing parts supplied by reference TRBV7-3 and TRBJ1-1, is GAGVSQTPSNKVTEKGKYVELRCDPISGHTALYWYRQSLGQGPEFLIYFQGTGAADDSGLPNDRFFAVRPEGSVSTLKIQRTERGDSAVYLCASSLGSDRVNTEAFFGQGTRLTVV.

The chain recombines TRBV7-6 with TRBJ2-3; maybe TRBD2 (6 bases). The CDR3 covers 17 residues. Trimming cost V 3 bases and J 0 bases, with 16 bases left between them. The germline V gene encodes CDR1 SGHVS and CDR2 FNYEAQ. DNA for the CDR3: TGTGCCAGCAGCTTCCATTCCGGACTACCTAGCACAGATACGCAGTATTTT. Translating it yields CASSFHSGLPSTDTQYF.

The rearrangement joins TRBV10-3 to TRBJ2-3; 7 nucleotides align to TRBD1. J was trimmed by 1 base and V by 6 bases; bases with no gene match: 4. Per the germline V gene, CDR1 is ENHRY and CDR2 is SYGVKD. This CDR3 comprises 14 residues. The CDR3 coding sequence is TGTGCCATCAGAACCGGGACAGGCACAGATACGCAGTATTTT. This codes for CAIRTGTGTDTQYF.

The chain uses TRBV7-9 and TRBJ2-7; D possibly corresponds to TRBD2 (6 bases). Germline CDR1 reads SEHNR; CDR2 reads FQNEAQ (reference sequence). Trimming left V 2 bases short and J 1 base short, with 18 bases between. This CDR3 is built from 17 residues. CDR3 sequence reads: CASSLIGERDSSYEQYF. DNA for the CDR3: TGTGCCAGCAGCTTAATAGGAGAACGGGACTCTTCCTACGAGCAGTACTTC. Full variable domain (remainder filled in from reference TRBV7-9 and TRBJ2-7): DTGVSQNPRHKITKRGQNVTFRCDPISEHNRLYWYRQTLGQGPEFLTYFQNEAQLEKSRLLSDRFSAERPKGSFSTLEIQRTEQGDSAMYLCASSLIGERDSSYEQYFGPGTRLTVT.

V gene TRBV6-4 combines with J gene TRBJ2-2, with unresolved D. V was clipped by 2 bases and J by 4 bases, with 8 bases between them. CDR3 length: 14 residues. Germline assignment: CDR1 MRHNA and CDR2 SNTAGT. CDR3 amino acids: CASSDRVSTGELFF. CDR3 DNA: TGTGCCAGCAGTGACCGAGTTAGCACCGGGGAGCTGTTTTTT.

The chain couples TRBV4-3 to TRBJ1-1, with TRBD1 matching 8 bases. The ends lost 4 bases at V and 1 base at J; junction bases unmatched: 5. CDR1 and CDR2 from the germline V gene are LGHNA and YSLEER. This CDR3 contains 15 residues. The CDR3: CASSLGQGSNTEAFF. In DNA form, the CDR3 reads TGCGCCAGCAGCCTAGGACAGGGTTCGAACACTGAAGCTTTCTTT.

As for this clone: As the CDR3 is not closed by the conserved phenylalanine or tryptophan, this likely results from a read error. The limits of the CDR3 on the DNA are not certain, so only TCRdb's listed CDR3 is given. J is TRBJ2-7 and V is TRBV28; no check of the table's D call, TRBD1, against the DNA was made. Inclusive of both ends, the CDR3 amounts to 8 amino acids. In germline, CDR1 is MDHEN, CDR2 SYDVKM. The CDR3: CAGRGDRS.

The J gene is TRBJ2-4, the V gene TRBV21-1; the table's TRBD2 call for D was not verified on the DNA. TRBV21-1 is a known pseudogene. CDR3 size: 19 residues. The CDR3 region has the DNA TGTGCCAGCAGCTCCCGGGCGCCGGGGGGGCATGTAATAGTAATCATTCAGTACTTC. Protein: CASSSRAPGGHVIVIIQYF.